Reported below is one T cell receptor beta chain. The PCR contained 60 Vbeta and 13 Jbeta primers. The data were produced by immunoSEQ multiplex PCR, yet TCRdb's version contains in-frame clones alone and is incomplete. Of about 120,000 clones in the sample, around 86% were seen once. The data are from a study of cytomegalovirus exposure and HLA in healthy donors. Germline V gives CDR1 SGHDT, CDR2 YYEEEE. The CDR3 is 11 amino acids. V shed 3 bases, J shed 7 bases, and the junction held 0 bases outside the gene matches. The receptor was isolated from a man aged 35 to 55 in good health and CMV-seronegative. The sequenced sample was PBMCs. The gene calls are TRBV5-6 and TRBJ2-7; TRBD1 matches at 8 bases. CDR3 protein: CASSWDREQYF. CDR3 coding DNA: TGTGCCAGCAGCTGGGACAGGGAGCAGTACTTC.